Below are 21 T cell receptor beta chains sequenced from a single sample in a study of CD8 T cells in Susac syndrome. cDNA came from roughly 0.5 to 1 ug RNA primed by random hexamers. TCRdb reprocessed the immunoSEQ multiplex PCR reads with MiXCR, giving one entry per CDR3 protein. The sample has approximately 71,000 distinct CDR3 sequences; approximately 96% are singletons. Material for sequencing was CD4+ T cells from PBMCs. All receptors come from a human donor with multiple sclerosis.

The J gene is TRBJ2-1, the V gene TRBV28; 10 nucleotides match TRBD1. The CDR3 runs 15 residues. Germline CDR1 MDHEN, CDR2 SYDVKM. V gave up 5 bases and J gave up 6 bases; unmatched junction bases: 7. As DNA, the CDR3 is TGTGCCAGCAGTCCCCAGGGACAGGGGCGCAATGAGCAGTTCTTC. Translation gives CASSPQGQGRNEQFF.

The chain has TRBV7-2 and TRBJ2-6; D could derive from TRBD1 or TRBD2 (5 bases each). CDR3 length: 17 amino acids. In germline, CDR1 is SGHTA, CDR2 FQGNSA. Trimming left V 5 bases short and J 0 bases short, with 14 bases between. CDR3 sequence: CASSLGGPLSGANVLTF. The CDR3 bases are TGTGCCAGCAGCCTTGGGGGTCCCCTCTCTGGGGCCAACGTCCTGACTTTC.

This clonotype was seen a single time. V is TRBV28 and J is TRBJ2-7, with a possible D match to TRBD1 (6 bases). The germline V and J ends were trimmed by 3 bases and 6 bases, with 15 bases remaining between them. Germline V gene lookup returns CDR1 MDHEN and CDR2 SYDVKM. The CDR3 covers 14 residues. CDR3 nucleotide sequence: TGTGCCAGCAGTTTGGGCCAGGGGTCTGGCGAGCAGTACTTC. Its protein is CASSLGQGSGEQYF.

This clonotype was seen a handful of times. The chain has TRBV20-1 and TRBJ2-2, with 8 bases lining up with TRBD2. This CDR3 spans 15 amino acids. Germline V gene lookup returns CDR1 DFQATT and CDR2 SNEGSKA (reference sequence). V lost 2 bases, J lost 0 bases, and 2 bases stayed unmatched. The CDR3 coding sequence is TGCAGTGCTAGAAAAGCGGGGGCGAACACCGGGGAGCTGTTTTTT. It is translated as CSARKAGANTGELFF.

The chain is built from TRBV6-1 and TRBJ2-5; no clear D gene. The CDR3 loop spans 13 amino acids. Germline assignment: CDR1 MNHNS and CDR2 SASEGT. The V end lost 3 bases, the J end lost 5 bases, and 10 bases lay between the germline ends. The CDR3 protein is CASSEHNEETQYF. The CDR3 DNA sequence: TGTGCCAGCAGTGAGCACAACGAGGAGACCCAGTACTTC.

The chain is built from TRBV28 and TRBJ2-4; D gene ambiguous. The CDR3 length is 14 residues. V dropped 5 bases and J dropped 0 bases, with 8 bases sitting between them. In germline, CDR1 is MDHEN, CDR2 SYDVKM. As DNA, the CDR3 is TGTGCCAGCAGTCTAAGTCTAGCCAAAAACATTCAGTACTTC. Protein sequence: CASSLSLAKNIQYF.

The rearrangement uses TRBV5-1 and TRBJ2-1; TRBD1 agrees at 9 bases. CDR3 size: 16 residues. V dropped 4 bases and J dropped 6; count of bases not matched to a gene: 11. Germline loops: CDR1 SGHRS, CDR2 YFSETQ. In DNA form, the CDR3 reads TGCGCCAGCAGCACTCAACCGGGACAGGGAGGCAATGAGCAGTTCTTC. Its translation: CASSTQPGQGGNEQFF.

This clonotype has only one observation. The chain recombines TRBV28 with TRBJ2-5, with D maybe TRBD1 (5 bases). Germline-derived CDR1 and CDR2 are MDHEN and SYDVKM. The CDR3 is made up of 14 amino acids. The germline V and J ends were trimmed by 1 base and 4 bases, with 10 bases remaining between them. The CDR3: CASSLSTVVETQYF. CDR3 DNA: TGTGCCAGCAGTTTATCGACAGTCGTAGAGACCCAGTACTTC.

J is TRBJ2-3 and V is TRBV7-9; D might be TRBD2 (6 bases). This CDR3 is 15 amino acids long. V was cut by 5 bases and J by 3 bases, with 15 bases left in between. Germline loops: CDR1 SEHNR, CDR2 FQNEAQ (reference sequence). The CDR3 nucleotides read TGTGCCAGCAGCGCCTCTAGGGGAGGTACAGATACGCAGTATTTT. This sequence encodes CASSASRGGTDTQYF.

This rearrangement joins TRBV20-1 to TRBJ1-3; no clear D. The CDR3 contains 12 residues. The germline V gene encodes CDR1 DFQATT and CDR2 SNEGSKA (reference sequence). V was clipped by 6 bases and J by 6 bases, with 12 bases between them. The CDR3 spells CSAREPENTIYF. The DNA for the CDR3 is TGCAGTGCACGGGAACCTGAAAACACCATATATTTT.

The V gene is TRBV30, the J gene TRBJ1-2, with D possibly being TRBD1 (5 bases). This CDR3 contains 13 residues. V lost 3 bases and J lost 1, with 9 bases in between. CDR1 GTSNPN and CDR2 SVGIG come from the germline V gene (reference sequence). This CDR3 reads CAWRGLFNYGYTF. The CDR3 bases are TGTGCCTGGAGGGGGCTGTTTAACTATGGCTACACCTTC. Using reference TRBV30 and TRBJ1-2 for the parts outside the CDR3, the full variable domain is SQTIHQWPATLVQPVGSPLSLECTVEGTSNPNLYWYRQAAGRGLQLLFYSVGIGQISSEVPQNLSASRPQDRQFILSSKKLLLSDSGFYLCAWRGLFNYGYTFGSGTRLTVV.

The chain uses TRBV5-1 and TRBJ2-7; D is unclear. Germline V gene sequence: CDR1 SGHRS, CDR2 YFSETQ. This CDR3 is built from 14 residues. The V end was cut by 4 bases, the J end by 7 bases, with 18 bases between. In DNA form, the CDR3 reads TGCGCCAGCAGCCTCTCCTGGACCACGGCAGAGCAGTACTTC. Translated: CASSLSWTTAEQYF.

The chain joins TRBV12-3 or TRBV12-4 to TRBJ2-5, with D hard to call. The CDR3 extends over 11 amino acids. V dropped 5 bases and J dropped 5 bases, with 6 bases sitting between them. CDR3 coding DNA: TGTGCCAGCAGTCAAGTTGAGACCCAGTACTTC. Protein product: CASSQVETQYF.

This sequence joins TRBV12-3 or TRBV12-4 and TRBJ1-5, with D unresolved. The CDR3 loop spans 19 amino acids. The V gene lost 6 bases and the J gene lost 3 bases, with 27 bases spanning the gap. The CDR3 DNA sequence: TGTGCCAGCAGCCCGAGGTTGGCCTTACGTTCGGAGGACAATCAGCCCCAGCATTTT. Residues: CASSPRLALRSEDNQPQHF.

The CDR3 sequence is CASSLARHLLHNEQFF. CDR3 DNA sequence: TGTGCCAGCAGCTTAGCGAGACACTTACTTCACAATGAGCAGTTCTTC. The chain is built from TRBV7-2 and TRBJ2-1; D remains ambiguous. The CDR3 runs to 16 residues. The V gene lost 0 bases and the J gene lost 5 bases, with 14 bases spanning the gap. CDR1 is SGHTA, CDR2 FQGNSA, per germline.

As DNA, the CDR3 is TGTGCCACCAGCAGAGATCGGCAGGTCGAATATGGCTACACCTTC. This gives the protein CATSRDRQVEYGYTF. The chain recombines TRBV15 with TRBJ1-2; D uncertain. From germline, CDR1 is LNHNV and CDR2 YYDKDF (reference sequence). Trimming pared 0 bases from V and 5 bases from J, leaving 13 bases between. This CDR3 contains 15 residues.

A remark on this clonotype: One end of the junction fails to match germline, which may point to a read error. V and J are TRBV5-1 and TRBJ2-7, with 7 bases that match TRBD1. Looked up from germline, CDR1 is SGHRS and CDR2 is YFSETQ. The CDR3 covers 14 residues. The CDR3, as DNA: TGTGCCAGTAGCTTATCAGGGGGATCCTACGAGCAGTACTTC. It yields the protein CASSLSGGSYEQYF.

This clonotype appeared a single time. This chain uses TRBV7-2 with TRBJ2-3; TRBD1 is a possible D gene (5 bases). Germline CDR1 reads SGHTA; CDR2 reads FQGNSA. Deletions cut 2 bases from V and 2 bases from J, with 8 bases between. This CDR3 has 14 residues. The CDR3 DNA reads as TGTGCCAGCAGCTTAACCAGGGACACAGATACGCAGTATTTT. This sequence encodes CASSLTRDTDTQYF.

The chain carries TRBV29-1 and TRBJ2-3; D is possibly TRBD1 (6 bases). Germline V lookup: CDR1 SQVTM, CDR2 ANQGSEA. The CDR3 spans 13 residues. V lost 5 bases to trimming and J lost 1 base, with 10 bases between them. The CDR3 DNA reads TGCAGCGTTCGGACAGACCGCACAGATACGCAGTATTTT. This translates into CSVRTDRTDTQYF.

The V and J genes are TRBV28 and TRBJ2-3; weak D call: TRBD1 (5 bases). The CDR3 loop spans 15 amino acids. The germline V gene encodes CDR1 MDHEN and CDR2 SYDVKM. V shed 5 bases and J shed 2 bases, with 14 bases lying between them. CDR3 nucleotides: TGTGCCAGCAGTGAGCGAAGGGGATCCACAGATACGCAGTATTTT. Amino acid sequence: CASSERRGSTDTQYF. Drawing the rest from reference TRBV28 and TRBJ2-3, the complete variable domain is DVKVTQSSRYLVKRTGEKVFLECVQDMDHENMFWYRQDPGLGLRLIYFSYDVKMKEKGDIPEGYSVSREKKERFSLILESASTNQTSMYLCASSERRGSTDTQYFGPGTRLTVL.

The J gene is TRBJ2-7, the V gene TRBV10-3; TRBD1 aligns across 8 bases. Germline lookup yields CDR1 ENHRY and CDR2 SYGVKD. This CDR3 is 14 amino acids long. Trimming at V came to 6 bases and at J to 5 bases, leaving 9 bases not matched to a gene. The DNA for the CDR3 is TGTGCCATCAGCCTGGGACAGGATAGCGACGAGCAGTACTTC. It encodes CAISLGQDSDEQYF.